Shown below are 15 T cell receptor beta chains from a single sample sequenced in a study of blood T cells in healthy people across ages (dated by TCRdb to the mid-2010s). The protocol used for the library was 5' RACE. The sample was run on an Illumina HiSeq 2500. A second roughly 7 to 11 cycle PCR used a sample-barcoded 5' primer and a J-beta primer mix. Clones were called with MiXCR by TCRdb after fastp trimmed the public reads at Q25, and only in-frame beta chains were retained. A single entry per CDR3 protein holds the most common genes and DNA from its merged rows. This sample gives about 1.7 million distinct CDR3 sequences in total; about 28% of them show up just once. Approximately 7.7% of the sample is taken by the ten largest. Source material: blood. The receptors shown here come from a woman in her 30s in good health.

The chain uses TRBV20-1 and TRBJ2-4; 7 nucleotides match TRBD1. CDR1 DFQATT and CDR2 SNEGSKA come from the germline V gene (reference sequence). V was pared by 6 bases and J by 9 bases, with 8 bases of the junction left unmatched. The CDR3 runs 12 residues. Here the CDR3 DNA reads TGCAGTGCAGGGACAGTCCGGGGCATTCAGTACTTC. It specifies CSAGTVRGIQYF.

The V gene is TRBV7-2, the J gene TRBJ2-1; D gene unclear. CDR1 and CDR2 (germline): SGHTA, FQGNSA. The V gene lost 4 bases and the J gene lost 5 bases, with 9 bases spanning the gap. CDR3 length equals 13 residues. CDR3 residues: CASSSVTNNEQFF. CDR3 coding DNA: TGTGCCAGCAGCTCAGTAACAAACAATGAGCAGTTCTTC.

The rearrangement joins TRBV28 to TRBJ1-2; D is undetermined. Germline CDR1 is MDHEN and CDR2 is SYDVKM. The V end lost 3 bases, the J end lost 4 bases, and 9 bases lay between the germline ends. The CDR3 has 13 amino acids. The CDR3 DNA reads TGTGCCAGCAGTTTTCAACCAGCCTATGGCTACACCTTC. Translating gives CASSFQPAYGYTF.

The DNA of the CDR3 is TGCAGCGTTGCGGGCACATACTACGAGCAGTACTTC. Translated: CSVAGTYYEQYF. The chain has TRBV29-1 and TRBJ2-7, with D unresolved. The V end was cut by 4 bases, the J end by 3 bases, with 10 bases between. CDR1 and CDR2 from the germline V gene are SQVTM and ANQGSEA. CDR3 length: 12 amino acids.

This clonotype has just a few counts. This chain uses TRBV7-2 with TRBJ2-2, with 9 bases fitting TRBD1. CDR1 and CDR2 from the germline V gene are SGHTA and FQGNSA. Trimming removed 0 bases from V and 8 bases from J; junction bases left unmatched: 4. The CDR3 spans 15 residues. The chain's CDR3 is CASSLAGQGLGELFF. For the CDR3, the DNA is TGTGCCAGCAGCTTAGCGGGACAGGGATTGGGGGAGCTGTTTTTT.

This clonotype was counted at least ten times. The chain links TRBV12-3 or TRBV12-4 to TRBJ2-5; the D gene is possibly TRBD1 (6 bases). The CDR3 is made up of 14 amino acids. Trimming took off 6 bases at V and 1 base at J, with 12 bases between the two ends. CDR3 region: CASSPGQSQETQYF. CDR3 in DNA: TGTGCCAGCAGCCCGGGACAATCCCAAGAGACCCAGTACTTC.

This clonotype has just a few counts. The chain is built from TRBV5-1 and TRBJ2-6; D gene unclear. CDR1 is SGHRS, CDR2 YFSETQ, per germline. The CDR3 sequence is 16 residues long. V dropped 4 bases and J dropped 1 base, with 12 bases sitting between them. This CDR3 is CASSVGLGSGANVLTF. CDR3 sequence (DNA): TGCGCCAGCAGCGTGGGGTTGGGGTCTGGGGCCAACGTCCTGACTTTC.

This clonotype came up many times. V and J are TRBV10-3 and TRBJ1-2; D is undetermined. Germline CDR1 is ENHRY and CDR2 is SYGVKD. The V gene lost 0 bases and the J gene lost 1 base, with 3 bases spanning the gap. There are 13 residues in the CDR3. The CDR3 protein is CAISESGNYGYTF. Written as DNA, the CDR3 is TGTGCCATCAGTGAGTCTGGTAACTATGGCTACACCTTC.

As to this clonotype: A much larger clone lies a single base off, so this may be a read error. In DNA, the CDR3 is TGCGCCAGCAGCCGGACAACAGGGAGGATCGAGCAGTACTTC. Its protein product is CASSRTTGRIEQYF. V gene TRBV10-1 combines with J gene TRBJ2-5; D tentatively fits TRBD1 or TRBD2 (6 bases each). The tail of the sequence fits TRBJ2-7 better, so the J call may be wrong. Germline CDR1 reads WNHNN; CDR2 reads SYGVQD (reference sequence). The CDR3 length is 14 residues.

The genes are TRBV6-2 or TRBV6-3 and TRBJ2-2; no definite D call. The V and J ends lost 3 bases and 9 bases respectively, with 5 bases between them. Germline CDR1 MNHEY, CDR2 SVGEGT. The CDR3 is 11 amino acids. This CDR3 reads CASSYDRELFF. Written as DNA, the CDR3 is TGTGCCAGCAGTTATGACCGGGAGCTGTTTTTT.

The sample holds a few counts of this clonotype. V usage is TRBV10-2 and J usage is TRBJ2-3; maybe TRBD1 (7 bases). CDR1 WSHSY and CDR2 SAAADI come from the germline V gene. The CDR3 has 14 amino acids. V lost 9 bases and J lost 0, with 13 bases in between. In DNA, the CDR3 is TGCGCCAGTGTTCAGGGGGGAAGCACAGATACGCAGTATTTT. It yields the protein CASVQGGSTDTQYF.

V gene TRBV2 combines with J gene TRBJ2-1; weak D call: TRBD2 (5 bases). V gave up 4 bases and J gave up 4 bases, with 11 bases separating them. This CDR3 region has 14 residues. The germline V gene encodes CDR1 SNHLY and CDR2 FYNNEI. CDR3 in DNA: TGTGCCAGCAGTGCCCTAGCAATGTACAATGAGCAGTTCTTC. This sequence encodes CASSALAMYNEQFF.

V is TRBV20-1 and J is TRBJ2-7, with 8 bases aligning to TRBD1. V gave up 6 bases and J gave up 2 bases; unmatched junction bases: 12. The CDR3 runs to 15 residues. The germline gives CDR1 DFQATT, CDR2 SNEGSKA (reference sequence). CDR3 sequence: CSADSDRGVTYEQYF. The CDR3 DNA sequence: TGCAGTGCGGATTCCGACAGGGGAGTAACCTACGAGCAGTACTTC.

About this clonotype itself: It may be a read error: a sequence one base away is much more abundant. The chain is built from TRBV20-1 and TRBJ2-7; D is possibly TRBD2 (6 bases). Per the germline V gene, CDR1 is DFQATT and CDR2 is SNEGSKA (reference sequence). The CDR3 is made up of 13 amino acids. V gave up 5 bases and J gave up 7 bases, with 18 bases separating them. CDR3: CSAQAGNYNEQYF. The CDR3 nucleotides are TGCAGTGCTCAGGCGGGAAACTACAATGAGCAGTACTTC.

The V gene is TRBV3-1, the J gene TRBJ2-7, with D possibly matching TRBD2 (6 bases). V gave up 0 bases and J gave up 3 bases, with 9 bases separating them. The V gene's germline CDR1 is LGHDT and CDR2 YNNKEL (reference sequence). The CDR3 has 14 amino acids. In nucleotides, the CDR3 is TGTGCCAGCAGCCAAGAAGTGGGACTCTACGAGCAGTACTTC. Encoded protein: CASSQEVGLYEQYF.